This T cell receptor beta chain appears in the sequencing data of a study of blood T cells in healthy people across ages. Study conclusions and caveats: Since the PBMCs were unsorted, naive and antigen-experienced cells could not be conclusively compared.

After removal of 4 bases from V and 8 bases from J, the junction contained 11 bases not matched to a gene. Per the germline V gene, CDR1 is SGHVS and CDR2 is FQNEAQ. The CDR3 has 15 residues. PBMCs were isolated at a quantity of at least 6 million per sample. In regard to this clonotype: The antigen is not known.

The authors ran a second PCR of 7 to 11 cycles using a sample-barcoded 5' primer and a J-beta primer mix. Every cDNA molecule bore a tag from a template-switch adaptor containing 12 random nucleotides. One entry per CDR3 protein results from TCRdb running MiXCR on the 5' RACE reads. The table lists 800,000 or so distinct CDR3 sequences, 62% of them singletons, with roughly 26% in the top ten. The sample consisted of blood. This chain uses TRBV7-8 with TRBJ1-2, with 9 positions matching TRBD1. The receptor was isolated from a man aged 30 to 45 in good health. CDR3 sequence: CASSSQLGQGFGYTF. DNA of the CDR3: TGTGCCAGCAGCTCCCAATTGGGACAGGGTTTCGGCTACACCTTC.